The present T cell receptor (beta chain) was sequenced within a study of T cell responses to AZD1222 COVID-19 vaccine (dated by TCRdb to the early 2020s). In terms of the full investigation: TCR sequencing was performed for approximately 240 trial participants, of whom roughly 200 were given two doses of AZD1222 and around 26 were given two doses of MenACWY control vaccine. Trial participants were enrolled into age subgroups of 18-55, 56-69 and 70-plus years, which contained 148, 28 and 57 TCR-sequenced participants, respectively.

Taken with the paper, the label for time point translates to: baseline before first vaccination. In the paper's terms, the treatment or condition label means: meningococcal conjugate vaccine given as trial control. Vaccinee samples came from UK trials COV001 and COV002, including a single-blind randomized controlled phase 2/3 trial of AZD1222 (ChAdOx1 nCoV-19) in healthy adults. For TCRbeta chain sequencing, PBMC samples from trial participants were taken at day 0 and at day 28 after the second dose. A remark on this clone: What this receptor recognizes is not known. Base-call qualities are not available, and no considerably larger clone is one nucleotide away.

The CDR3 regions of human TCRbeta chains were analyzed by immunosequencing. The original methods were these. Repertoire TCRs were checked for matches against a reference library of SARS-CoV-2-specific TCRs that had been generated using the MIRA antigen-specificity platform. Breadth was defined as the fraction of unique TCRs that were SARS-CoV-2-associated, and depth was defined as the fraction of total T cells that were SARS-CoV-2-associated. Using the MIRA data, every spike-specific TCR was mapped to the spike region that the TCR reacted to and assigned to either a CD4 or a CD8 class. Log10-transformed breadth and depth values were compared by one-way ANOVA with Sidak's multiple comparisons tests. Entries here come from immuneACCESS through TCRdb and include only in-frame sequences with V and J called. Some clones fail to appear in such tables; in the studies checked, an unresolved V gene covers under half of the shortfall, and the cause of the remainder is unknown. V and J calls and clone size are as listed in that table; D and trimming were resolved from the DNA. This sample has roughly 130,000 clones in its table, and about nine tenths of those were observed once. The top ten clones comprise around a sixth of the sample.

Summary of the overall study and its limitations: The 56-69-year group was small, and its depth increase did not reach significance, likely because of low power. Conclusions about previously exposed vaccinees are limited, since just 5 to 7 AZD1222 recipients were seropositive for SARS-CoV-2 at baseline. The vaccine-associated CD4 TCRs covered the entire spike protein, and the dominant responses fell in regions 160-218 and 743-854. Most participants were white British and females outnumbered males, and the authors suggested that clonal diversity may have been underestimated. Nearly half of unique spike-specific TCRs reportedly recognized epitopes outside regions mutated in the B.1.351 and B.1.1.7 variants. Because no day 14 peak-response samples were available, repertoires were characterized only after the peak T cell response. A significant rise in spike-specific TCR breadth and depth was observed after two AZD1222 doses relative to day 0 and relative to MenACWY recipients.

The sample consisted of peripheral blood, taken on day 0 of MenACWY control vaccination. This sequence originates from an adult in good health.

The CDR3 protein: CASSRETGGFGYEQYF. The sequence in DNA is TGTGCCAGCAGCCGAGAAACAGGGGGCTTCGGCTACGAGCAGTACTTC. The chain is encoded by TRBV7-8 joined to TRBJ2-7; 9 central bases correspond to TRBD1. CDR1 SGHVS and CDR2 FQNEAQ were looked up in the germline V gene. The CDR3 spans 16 residues, from the cysteine through the phenylalanine. Only the CDR3 region is kept as DNA, spanning 48 bases read in frame from base 1. V has 5 bases trimmed and J has 3 bases trimmed; junction bases matching no gene number 11.